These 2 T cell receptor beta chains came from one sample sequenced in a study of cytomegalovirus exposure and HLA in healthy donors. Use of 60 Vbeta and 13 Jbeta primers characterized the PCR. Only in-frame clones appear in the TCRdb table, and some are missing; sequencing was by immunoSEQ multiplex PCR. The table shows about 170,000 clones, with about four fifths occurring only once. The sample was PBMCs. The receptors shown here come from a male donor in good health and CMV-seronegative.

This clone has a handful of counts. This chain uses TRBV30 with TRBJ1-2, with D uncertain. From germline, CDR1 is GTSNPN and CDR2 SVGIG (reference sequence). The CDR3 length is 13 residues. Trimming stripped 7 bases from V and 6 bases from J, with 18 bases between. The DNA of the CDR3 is TGTGCCTCCGGACGGAGGAAAGGTGATGGCTACACCTTC. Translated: CASGRRKGDGYTF.

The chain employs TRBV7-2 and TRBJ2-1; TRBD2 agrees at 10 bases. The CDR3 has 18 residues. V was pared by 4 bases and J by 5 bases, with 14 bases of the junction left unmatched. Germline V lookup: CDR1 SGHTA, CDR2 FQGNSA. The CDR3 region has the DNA TGTGCCAGCAGCTCAAGGAACGTACTAGCGGGGCCCGACAATGAGCAGTTCTTC. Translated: CASSSRNVLAGPDNEQFF.